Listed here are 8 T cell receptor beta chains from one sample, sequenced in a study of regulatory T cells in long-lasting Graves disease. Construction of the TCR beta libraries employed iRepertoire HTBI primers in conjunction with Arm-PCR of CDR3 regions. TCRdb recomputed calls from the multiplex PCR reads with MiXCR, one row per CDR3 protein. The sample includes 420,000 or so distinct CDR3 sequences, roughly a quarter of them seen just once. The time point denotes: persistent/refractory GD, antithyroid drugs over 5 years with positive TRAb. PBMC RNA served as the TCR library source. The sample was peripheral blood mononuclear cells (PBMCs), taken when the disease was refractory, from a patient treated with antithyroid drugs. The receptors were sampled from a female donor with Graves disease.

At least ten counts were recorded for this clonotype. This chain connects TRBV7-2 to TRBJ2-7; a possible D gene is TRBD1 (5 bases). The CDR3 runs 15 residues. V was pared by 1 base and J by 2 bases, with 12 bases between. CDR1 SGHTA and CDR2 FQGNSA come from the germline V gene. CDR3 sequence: CASSLGPGQTYEQYF. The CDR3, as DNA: TGTGCCAGCAGCTTAGGCCCAGGGCAGACCTACGAGCAGTACTTC.

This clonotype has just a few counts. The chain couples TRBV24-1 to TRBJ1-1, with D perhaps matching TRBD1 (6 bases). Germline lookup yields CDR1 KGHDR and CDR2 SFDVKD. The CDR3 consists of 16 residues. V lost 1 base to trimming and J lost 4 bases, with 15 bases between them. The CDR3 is CATSDLGTPDFTEAFF. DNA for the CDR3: TGTGCCACCAGTGATTTAGGGACACCCGACTTCACTGAAGCTTTCTTT.

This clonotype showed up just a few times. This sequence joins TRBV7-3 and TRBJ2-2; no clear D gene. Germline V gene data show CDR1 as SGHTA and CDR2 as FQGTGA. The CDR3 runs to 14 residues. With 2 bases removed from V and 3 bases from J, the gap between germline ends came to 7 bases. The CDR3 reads CASSLGDHTGELFF. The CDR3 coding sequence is TGTGCCAGCAGCTTAGGGGATCACACCGGGGAGCTGTTTTTT.

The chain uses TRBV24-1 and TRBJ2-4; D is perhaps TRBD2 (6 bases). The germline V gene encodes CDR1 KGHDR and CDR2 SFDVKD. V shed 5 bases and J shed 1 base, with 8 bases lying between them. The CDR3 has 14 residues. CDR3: CATSGAGAKNIQYF. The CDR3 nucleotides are TGTGCCACCAGTGGTGCGGGGGCCAAAAACATTCAGTACTTC.

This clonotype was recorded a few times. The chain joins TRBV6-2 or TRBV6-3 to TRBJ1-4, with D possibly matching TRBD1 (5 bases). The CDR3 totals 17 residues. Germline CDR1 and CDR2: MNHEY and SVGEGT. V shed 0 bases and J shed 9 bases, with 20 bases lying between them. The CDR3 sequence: CASSYSIGDVSRQKLFF. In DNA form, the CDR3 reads TGTGCCAGCAGTTACTCCATAGGGGATGTGAGCAGACAAAAACTGTTTTTT.

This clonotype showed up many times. The CDR3 protein is CASRPTMGGNTEAFF. The CDR3 DNA reads TGTGCCAGCAGGCCTACGATGGGGGGGAACACTGAAGCTTTCTTT. This chain links TRBV12-3 or TRBV12-4 with TRBJ1-1, with D possibly being TRBD1 (5 bases). The CDR3 is 15 amino acids. The V end was cut by 6 bases, the J end by 1 base, with 15 bases between.

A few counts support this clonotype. The CDR3 loop is CASSLSTGASPLHF. In nucleotides, the CDR3 is TGCGCCAGCAGCTTGTCCACCGGGGCTTCACCCCTCCACTTT. This chain connects TRBV5-1 to TRBJ1-6; weak D call: TRBD1 (5 bases). The CDR3 totals 14 residues. V was clipped by 1 base and J by 9 bases, with 11 bases between them. The V gene's germline CDR1 is SGHRS and CDR2 YFSETQ.

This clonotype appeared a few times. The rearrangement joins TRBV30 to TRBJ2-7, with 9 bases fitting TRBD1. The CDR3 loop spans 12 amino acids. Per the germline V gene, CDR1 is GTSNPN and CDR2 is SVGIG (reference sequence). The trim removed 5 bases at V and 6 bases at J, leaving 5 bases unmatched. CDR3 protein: CAWGTGTGEQYF. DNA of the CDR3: TGTGCCTGGGGGACAGGGACGGGCGAGCAGTACTTC.